The TCR beta chain described here comes from a study of a mutant IDH1 vaccine in newly diagnosed glioma. This sample's time point: week 47, end of study. In the vaccine, a single dose held 300 ug of the mutant IDH1 20-mer peptide, along with topical imiquimod. Details on this clone: The target antigen is unknown.

Measured with immunoSEQ multiplex PCR; TCRdb has only the in-frame clones, and not every one. Of 30,000 to 40,000 clones listed, approximately 89% are singletons. CDR3 length: 15 amino acids. Germline CDR1 reads LGHNA; CDR2 reads YNFKEQ. V was clipped by 0 bases and J by 3 bases; unmatched bases: 2. Here the sequenced sample was PBMCs, taken from a glioma patient whose treatment included an IDH1 peptide vaccine. This rearrangement joins TRBV4-2 to TRBJ2-7; 10 bases fit TRBD2. The TCR sequence derives from a man in his forties or fifties with glioma. CDR3 protein: CASSQEASGSYEQYF. CDR3 bases: TGTGCCAGCAGCCAAGAGGCTAGCGGGAGCTACGAGCAGTACTTC.